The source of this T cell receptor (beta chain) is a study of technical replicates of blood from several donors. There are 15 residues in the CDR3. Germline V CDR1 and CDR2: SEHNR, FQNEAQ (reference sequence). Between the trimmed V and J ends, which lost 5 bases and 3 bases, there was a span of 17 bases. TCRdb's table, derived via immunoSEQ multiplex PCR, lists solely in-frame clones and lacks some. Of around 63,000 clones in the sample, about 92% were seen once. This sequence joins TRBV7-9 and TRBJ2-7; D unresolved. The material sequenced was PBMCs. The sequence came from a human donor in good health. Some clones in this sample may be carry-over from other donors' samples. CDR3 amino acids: CASSPPAVPHYEQYF. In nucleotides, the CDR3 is TGTGCCAGCAGCCCACCGGCGGTCCCCCACTACGAGCAGTACTTC.